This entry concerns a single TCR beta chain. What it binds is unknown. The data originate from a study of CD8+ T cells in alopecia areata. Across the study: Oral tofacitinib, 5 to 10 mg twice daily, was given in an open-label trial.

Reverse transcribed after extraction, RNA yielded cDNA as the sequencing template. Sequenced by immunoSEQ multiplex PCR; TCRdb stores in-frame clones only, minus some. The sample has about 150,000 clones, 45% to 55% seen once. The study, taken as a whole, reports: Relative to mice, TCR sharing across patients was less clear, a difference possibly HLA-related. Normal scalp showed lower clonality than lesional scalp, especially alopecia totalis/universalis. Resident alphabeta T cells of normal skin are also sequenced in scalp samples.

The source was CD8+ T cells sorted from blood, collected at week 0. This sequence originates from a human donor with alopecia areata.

DNA for the CDR3: TGTGCCAGCTACACAGGGACCGGGCTTAACACTGAAGCTTTCTTT. Encoded protein: CASYTGTGLNTEAFF. The chain uses TRBV27 and TRBJ1-1; D may be TRBD1 (6 bases). Between the trimmed V and J ends, which lost 8 bases and 2 bases, there was a span of 18 bases. In germline, CDR1 is MNHEY, CDR2 SMNVEV (reference sequence). The CDR3 runs to 15 residues.